One sample yielded the 26 T cell receptor beta chains listed below, sequenced in a study of radiotherapy plus CTLA-4 blockade in lung cancer. The assay was immunoSEQ multiplex PCR, and TCRdb's table has in-frame clones only and misses some. The sample holds some 120,000 clones; roughly four fifths are singletons and the top ten take roughly 3.1%. This sample comprised peripheral blood, obtained from a patient treated with radiotherapy plus ipilimumab. These receptors were taken from a human donor with non-small cell lung cancer that progressed on radiotherapy plus ipilimumab. Some clones in this sample may be carry-over from other donors' samples.

CDR3 loop: CASSIFGSSYNSPLHF. In DNA form, the CDR3 reads TGTGCCAGTAGTATATTTGGGAGCTCCTATAATTCACCCCTCCACTTT. The V and J genes are TRBV19 and TRBJ1-6; D remains ambiguous. The CDR3 is 16 residues long. The V gene lost 2 bases and the J gene lost 0 bases, with 8 bases spanning the gap. Germline CDR1 LNHDA, CDR2 SQIVND (reference sequence).

The chain carries TRBV7-2 and TRBJ2-1; D possibly corresponds to TRBD2 (5 bases). The CDR3 consists of 16 residues. Germline CDR1 reads SGHTA; CDR2 reads FQGNSA. The V and J ends lost 3 bases and 9 bases respectively, with 21 bases between them. The CDR3 region is CASSFHLGVGSGEQFF. CDR3 in DNA: TGTGCCAGCAGCTTTCATCTGGGAGTGGGCTCTGGTGAGCAGTTCTTC. The complete variable domain, with remaining parts taken from reference TRBV7-2 and TRBJ2-1, reads GAGVSQSPSNKVTEKGKDVELRCDPISGHTALYWYRQSLGQGLEFLIYFQGNSAPDKSGLPSDRFSAERTGGSVSTLTIQRTQQEDSAVYLCASSFHLGVGSGEQFFGPGTRLTVL.

The chain is built from TRBV6-5 and TRBJ1-3; no firm D call. The CDR3 has 11 residues. The germline V and J ends were trimmed by 9 bases and 7 bases, with 10 bases remaining between them. The germline V gene has CDR1 MNHEY and CDR2 SVGAGI. CDR3 sequence reads: CASTSGNTIYF. In DNA form, the CDR3 reads TGTGCCAGTACATCGGGGAACACCATATATTTT.

The rearrangement links TRBV7-9 to TRBJ1-5, with 7 bases lining up with TRBD1. The CDR3 is 15 residues long. Trimming cost V 5 bases and J 0 bases; bases outside gene matches: 4. The germline V gene has CDR1 SEHNR and CDR2 FQNEAQ (reference sequence). CDR3 protein: CASSAGQNSNQPQHF. For the CDR3, the DNA is TGTGCCAGCAGCGCGGGACAGAATAGCAATCAGCCCCAGCATTTT.

The rearrangement joins TRBV6-1 to TRBJ1-5, with 7 bases matching TRBD1. V shed 6 bases, J shed 1 base, and the junction held 6 bases outside the gene matches. This CDR3 region has 15 residues. CDR1 and CDR2 (germline): MNHNS, SASEGT. CDR3 sequence (DNA): TGTGCCAGCAGGACCGGGACAGAGAGCAATCAGCCCCAGCATTTT. Residues: CASRTGTESNQPQHF.

V gene TRBV18 combines with J gene TRBJ2-5; D gene unclear. CDR1 is KGHSH and CDR2 is LQKENI in the germline V gene. V lost 1 base and J lost 3, with 9 bases in between. CDR3 length equals 14 residues. CDR3 DNA sequence: TGTGCCAGCTCACCACTGGGCAGAAAAGAGACCCAGTACTTC. Translation: CASSPLGRKETQYF.

V and J are TRBV27 and TRBJ1-5, with 7 nucleotides matching TRBD1. CDR3 size: 14 residues. Germline loops: CDR1 MNHEY, CDR2 SMNVEV (reference sequence). Trimming took 5 bases from V and 3 from J; bases not matched to a gene: 4. The CDR3 is CASSRDSSNQPQHF. CDR3 sequence (DNA): TGTGCCAGCAGTCGGGACAGCTCCAATCAGCCCCAGCATTTT.

This sequence joins TRBV4-3 and TRBJ2-3; 7 bases line up with TRBD2. V was clipped by 2 bases and J by 4 bases; unmatched bases: 9. Germline CDR1 and CDR2: LGHNA and YSLEER. The CDR3 length is 16 residues. The CDR3 DNA reads as TGCGCCAGCAGCCAAACGTCCAGCGGGGACGCAGATACGCAGTATTTT. This sequence encodes CASSQTSSGDADTQYF.

This sequence joins TRBV7-9 and TRBJ1-4; a possible D gene is TRBD1 (6 bases). The V end was cut by 1 base, the J end by 0 bases, with 12 bases between. The germline V gene has CDR1 SEHNR and CDR2 FQNEAQ (reference sequence). This CDR3 is 17 amino acids long. The CDR3: CASSLGTVRPTNEKLFF. CDR3 coding DNA: TGTGCCAGCAGCTTAGGGACAGTGCGTCCAACTAATGAAAAACTGTTTTTT.

This clone came up once. The genes are TRBV7-2 and TRBJ1-5; D is uncertain. CDR3 size: 15 residues. V dropped 1 base and J dropped 2 bases, with 9 bases sitting between them. CDR1 is SGHTA, CDR2 FQGNSA, per germline. The CDR3 here is CASSLDVTGNQPQHF. CDR3 DNA sequence: TGTGCCAGCAGCTTAGATGTGACGGGCAATCAGCCCCAGCATTTT.

In regard to this clone: One junction end does not reproduce the germline sequence, and a read error may be involved. This chain uses TRBV7-3 with TRBJ1-1, with a tentative D call TRBD1 (5 bases). Looked up from germline, CDR1 is SGHTA and CDR2 is FQGTGA. This CDR3 contains 13 residues. CDR3 protein: CASSLSGNSEAFF. The CDR3 DNA reads as TGTGCCAGCAGCTTATCAGGGAACTCTGAAGCTTTCTTT. Complete variable domain (other parts from reference TRBV7-3 and TRBJ1-1): GAGVSQTPSNKVTEKGKYVELRCDPISGHTALYWYRQSLGQGPEFLIYFQGTGAADDSGLPNDRFFAVRPEGSVSTLKIQRTERGDSAVYLCASSLSGNSEAFFGQGTRLTVV.

The chain links TRBV12-2 to TRBJ2-6; the D call TRBD2 from the table was never checked on the DNA. TRBV12-2 is marked as a pseudogene. The CDR3 is made up of 15 amino acids. CDR3 sequence reads: CASRFESSGANVLTF. CDR3 nucleotide sequence: TGTGCAAGTCGCTTTGAGAGCTCTGGGGCCAACGTCCTGACTTTC.

The chain combines TRBV7-9 with TRBJ1-2; D not certain. Between the trimmed V and J ends, which lost 1 base and 0 bases, there was a span of 6 bases. Germline CDR1 and CDR2: SEHNR and FQNEAQ (reference sequence). CDR3 length equals 14 residues. CDR3 loop: CASSLGASNYGYTF. The CDR3 nucleotides read TGTGCCAGCAGCTTAGGGGCCTCTAACTATGGCTACACCTTC.

This clone was counted only a few times. The rearrangement links TRBV28 to TRBJ1-1, with TRBD1 as a possible D gene (6 bases). Between the trimmed V and J ends, which lost 5 bases and 0 bases, there was a span of 22 bases. Per germline, CDR1 MDHEN and CDR2 SYDVKM. The CDR3 totals 18 residues. DNA of the CDR3: TGTGCCAGCAGTCAGCCGGGGGGGCTATTTAGGATGAACACTGAAGCTTTCTTT. Translated: CASSQPGGLFRMNTEAFF.

The J gene is TRBJ2-7, the V gene TRBV7-9, with 8 nucleotides matching TRBD2. With 2 bases clipped from V and 0 bases from J, the junction kept 0 bases outside the gene matches. Germline V gives CDR1 SEHNR, CDR2 FQNEAQ (reference sequence). The CDR3 loop spans 14 amino acids. This chain's CDR3 is CASSLTSGSYEQYF. CDR3 DNA: TGTGCCAGCAGCTTAACTAGCGGCTCCTACGAGCAGTACTTC.

This chain links TRBV5-4 with TRBJ2-6; D is unresolved. This CDR3 contains 13 residues. Germline lookup yields CDR1 SGHNT and CDR2 YYREEE (reference sequence). V was trimmed by 5 bases and J by 4 bases, leaving 7 bases between them. CDR3 amino acids: CASRREGANVLTF. The DNA of the CDR3 is TGTGCCAGCAGGAGAGAGGGGGCCAACGTCCTGACTTTC.

The chain joins TRBV7-9 to TRBJ2-2, with D perhaps matching TRBD1 or TRBD2 (5 bases each). The CDR3 runs to 14 residues. The V gene lost 7 bases and the J gene lost 8 bases, with 17 bases spanning the gap. Germline assignment: CDR1 SEHNR and CDR2 FQNEAQ (reference sequence). CDR3 bases: TGTGCCAGCACCCAGAGGGACCCTACTGGGGAGCTGTTTTTT. This sequence encodes CASTQRDPTGELFF.

The J gene is TRBJ1-3, the V gene TRBV7-2; 7 bases are shared with TRBD1. The CDR3 is 15 amino acids. V lost 5 bases to trimming and J lost 0 bases; unmatched junction nucleotides: 4. From germline, CDR1 is SGHTA and CDR2 FQGNSA. CDR3 sequence (DNA): TGTGCCAGCAGCCAACAGGGGAACTCTGGAAACACCATATATTTT. Protein sequence: CASSQQGNSGNTIYF.

The chain has TRBV9 and TRBJ2-7; D is unresolved. The CDR3 is made up of 15 amino acids. Germline CDR1 reads SGDLS; CDR2 reads YYNGEE. Trimming stripped 3 bases from V and 1 base from J, with 14 bases between. CDR3: CASSGAPGPSYEQYF. DNA of the CDR3: TGTGCCAGCAGCGGAGCCCCCGGGCCATCCTACGAGCAGTACTTC.

This chain joins TRBV15 and TRBJ2-1, with 14 bases lining up with TRBD2. The length of the CDR3 is 18 residues. Germline CDR1 LNHNV, CDR2 YYDKDF (reference sequence). Trimming took 5 bases from V and 11 from J; bases not matched to a gene: 17. The CDR3 nucleotides read TGTGCCACCAGCCGTGGGACTAGCGGGGGTCCTTTTGTGGATAAGCAGTTCTTC. Translating gives CATSRGTSGGPFVDKQFF. The complete variable domain, with remaining parts taken from reference TRBV15 and TRBJ2-1, reads DAMVIQNPRYQVTQFGKPVTLSCSQTLNHNVMYWYQQKSSQAPKLLFHYYDKDFNNEADTPDNFQSRRPNTSFCFLDIRSPGLGDTAMYLCATSRGTSGGPFVDKQFFGPGTRLTVL.

This clone showed up just a few times. This chain links TRBV9 with TRBJ2-2; a weak D match, TRBD2 (5 bases). Between the trimmed V and J ends, which lost 4 bases and 1 base, there was a span of 14 bases. CDR3 size: 16 residues. Germline V CDR1 and CDR2: SGDLS, YYNGEE. The CDR3 bases are TGTGCCAGCAGCTTACGGACGGGGATGAACACCGGGGAGCTGTTTTTT. Its translation: CASSLRTGMNTGELFF.

V is TRBV5-1 and J is TRBJ1-2, with 7 nucleotides matching TRBD1. CDR1 is SGHRS and CDR2 is YFSETQ in the germline V gene. V gave up 4 bases and J gave up 5 bases; unmatched junction bases: 5. The CDR3 runs to 13 residues. DNA of the CDR3: TGCGCCAGCAGCCCCCGGGACAGATATGGCTACACCTTC. The encoded protein is CASSPRDRYGYTF.

This CDR3 reads CASSTGVGGYTF. The DNA of the CDR3 is TGTGCCAGCAGTACAGGGGTCGGCGGCTACACCTTC. The V gene is TRBV6-4, the J gene TRBJ1-2; 7 nucleotides agree with TRBD1. Germline V gene sequence: CDR1 MRHNA, CDR2 SNTAGT. The CDR3 consists of 12 residues. Trimming cost V 5 bases and J 8 bases; bases outside gene matches: 5.

The chain combines TRBV7-9 with TRBJ2-3; 7 nucleotides align to TRBD1. Trimming at V came to 4 bases and at J to 6 bases, leaving 16 bases not matched to a gene. CDR3 size: 17 residues. Germline values: CDR1 SEHNR, CDR2 FQNEAQ (reference sequence). The CDR3 nucleotides read TGTGCCAGCAGCTATTCCCTTAGGGCCGACAGGGCCGATACGCAGTATTTT. Translated, it gives CASSYSLRADRADTQYF.

CDR3 in amino acids: CASSLTVAGIYTGELFF. The CDR3 bases are TGTGCCAGCAGCTTAACGGTGGCAGGGATCTACACCGGGGAGCTGTTTTTT. The chain uses TRBV7-3 and TRBJ2-2; D perhaps matches TRBD1 (5 bases). V dropped 0 bases and J dropped 3 bases, with 14 bases sitting between them. There are 17 residues in the CDR3. The germline V gene encodes CDR1 SGHTA and CDR2 FQGTGA.

The chain joins TRBV27 to TRBJ1-6; the D is unclear. This CDR3 is built from 16 residues. V was cut by 3 bases and J by 3 bases, with 12 bases left in between. CDR1 MNHEY and CDR2 SMNVEV come from the germline V gene (reference sequence). CDR3 amino acids: CASSFKGSVYNSPLHF. The DNA for the CDR3 is TGTGCCAGCAGTTTCAAAGGGTCCGTCTATAATTCACCCCTCCACTTT.